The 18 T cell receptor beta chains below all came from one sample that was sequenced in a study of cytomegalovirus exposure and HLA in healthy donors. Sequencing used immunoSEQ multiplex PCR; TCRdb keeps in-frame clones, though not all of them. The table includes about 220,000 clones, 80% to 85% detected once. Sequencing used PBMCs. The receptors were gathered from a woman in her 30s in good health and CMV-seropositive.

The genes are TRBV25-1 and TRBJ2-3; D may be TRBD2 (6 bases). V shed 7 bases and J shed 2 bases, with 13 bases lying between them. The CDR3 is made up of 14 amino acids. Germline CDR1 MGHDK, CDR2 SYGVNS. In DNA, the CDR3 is TGTGCCAGCACCCCTAGCGAGAACACAGATACGCAGTATTTT. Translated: CASTPSENTDTQYF.

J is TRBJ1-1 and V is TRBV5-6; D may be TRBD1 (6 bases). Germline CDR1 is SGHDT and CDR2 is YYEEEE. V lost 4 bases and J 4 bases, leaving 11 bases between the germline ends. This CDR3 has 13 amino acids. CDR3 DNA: TGTGCCAGCAGCCCAGGGGTTCTCACTGAAGCTTTCTTT. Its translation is CASSPGVLTEAFF.

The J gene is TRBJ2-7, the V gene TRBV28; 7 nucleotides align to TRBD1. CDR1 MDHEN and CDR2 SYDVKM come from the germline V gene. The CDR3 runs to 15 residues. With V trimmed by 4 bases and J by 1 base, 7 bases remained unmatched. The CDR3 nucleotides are TGTGCCAGCAGTTATTCCGGGACAGTATCCTACGAGCAGTACTTC. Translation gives CASSYSGTVSYEQYF.

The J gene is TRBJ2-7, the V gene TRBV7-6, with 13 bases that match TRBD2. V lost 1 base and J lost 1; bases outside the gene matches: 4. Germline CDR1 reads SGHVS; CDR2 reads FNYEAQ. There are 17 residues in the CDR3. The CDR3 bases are TGTGCCAGCAGCTTAGAGCTGGGACTAGCGGGATCCTACGAGCAGTACTTC. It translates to CASSLELGLAGSYEQYF.

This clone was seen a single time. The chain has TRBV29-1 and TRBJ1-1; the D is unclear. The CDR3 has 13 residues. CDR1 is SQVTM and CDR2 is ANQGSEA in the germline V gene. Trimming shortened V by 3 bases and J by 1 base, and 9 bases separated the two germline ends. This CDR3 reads CSVELSENTEAFF. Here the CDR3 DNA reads TGCAGCGTTGAGTTGTCAGAGAACACTGAAGCTTTCTTT.

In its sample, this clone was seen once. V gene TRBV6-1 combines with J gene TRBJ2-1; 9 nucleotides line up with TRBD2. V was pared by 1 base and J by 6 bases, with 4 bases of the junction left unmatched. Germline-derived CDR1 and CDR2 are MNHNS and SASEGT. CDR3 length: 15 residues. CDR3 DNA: TGTGCCAGCAGTGAAGAAGCGGGAGGCCCCAATGAGCAGTTCTTC. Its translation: CASSEEAGGPNEQFF.

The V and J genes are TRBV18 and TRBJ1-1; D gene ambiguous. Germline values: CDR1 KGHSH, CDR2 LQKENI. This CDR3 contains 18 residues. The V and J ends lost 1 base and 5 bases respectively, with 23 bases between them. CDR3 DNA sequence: TGTGCCAGCTCACCACGCACACCCTATGGGGAAACGAGGACTGAAGCTTTCTTT. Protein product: CASSPRTPYGETRTEAFF.

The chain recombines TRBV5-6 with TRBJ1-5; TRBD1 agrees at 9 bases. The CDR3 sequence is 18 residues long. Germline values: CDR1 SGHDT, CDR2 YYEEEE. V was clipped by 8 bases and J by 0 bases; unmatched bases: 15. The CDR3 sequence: CARRSGTGLGDSNQPQHF. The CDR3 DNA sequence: TGTGCCAGGCGATCCGGGACAGGGCTTGGGGATAGCAATCAGCCCCAGCATTTT.

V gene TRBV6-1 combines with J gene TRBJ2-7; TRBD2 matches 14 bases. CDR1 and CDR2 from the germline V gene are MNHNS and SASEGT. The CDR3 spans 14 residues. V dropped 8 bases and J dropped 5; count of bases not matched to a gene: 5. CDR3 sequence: CASRLAGGPDEQYF. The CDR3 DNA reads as TGTGCCAGCCGACTAGCGGGAGGGCCGGACGAGCAGTACTTC.

The CDR3 bases are TGTGCCAGCACCTTCTCGAGCGGCTCCAATCAGCCCCAGCATTTT. It encodes CASTFSSGSNQPQHF. The rearrangement joins TRBV2 to TRBJ1-5; D uncertain. The length of the CDR3 is 15 residues. V lost 7 bases, J lost 3 bases, and 16 bases lay in between. Germline V gene data show CDR1 as SNHLY and CDR2 as FYNNEI. Full variable domain (missing parts from reference TRBV2 and TRBJ1-5): EPEVTQTPSHQVTQMGQEVILRCVPISNHLYFYWYRQILGQKVEFLVSFYNNEISEKSEIFDDQFSVERPDGSNFTLKIRSTKLEDSAMYFCASTFSSGSNQPQHFGDGTRLSIL.

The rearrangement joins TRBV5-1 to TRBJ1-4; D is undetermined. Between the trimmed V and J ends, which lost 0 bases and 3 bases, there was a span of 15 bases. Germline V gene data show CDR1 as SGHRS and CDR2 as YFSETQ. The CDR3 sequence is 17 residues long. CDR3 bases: TGCGCCAGCAGCTTGGCGAGAGAGGGTTGGGCTAATGAAAAACTGTTTTTT. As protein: CASSLAREGWANEKLFF.

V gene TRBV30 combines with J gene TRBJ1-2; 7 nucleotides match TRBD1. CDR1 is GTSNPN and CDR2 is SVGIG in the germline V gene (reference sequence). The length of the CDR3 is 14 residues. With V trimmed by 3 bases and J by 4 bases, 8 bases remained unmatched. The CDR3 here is CAWRRTGSTYGYTF. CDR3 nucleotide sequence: TGTGCCTGGAGACGGACAGGCTCTACCTATGGCTACACCTTC. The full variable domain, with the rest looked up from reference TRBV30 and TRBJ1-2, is SQTIHQWPATLVQPVGSPLSLECTVEGTSNPNLYWYRQAAGRGLQLLFYSVGIGQISSEVPQNLSASRPQDRQFILSSKKLLLSDSGFYLCAWRRTGSTYGYTFGSGTRLTVV.

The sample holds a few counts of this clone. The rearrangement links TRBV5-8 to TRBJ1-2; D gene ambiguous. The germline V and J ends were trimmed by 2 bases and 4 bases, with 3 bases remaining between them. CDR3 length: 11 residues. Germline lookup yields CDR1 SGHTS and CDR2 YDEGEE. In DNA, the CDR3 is TGTGCCAGCAGCTTTATCTATGGCTACACCTTC. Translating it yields CASSFIYGYTF.

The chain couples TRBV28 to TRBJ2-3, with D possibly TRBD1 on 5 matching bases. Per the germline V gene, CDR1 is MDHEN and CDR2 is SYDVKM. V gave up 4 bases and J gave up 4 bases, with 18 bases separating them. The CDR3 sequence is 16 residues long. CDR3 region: CASSYIVQGSADTQYF. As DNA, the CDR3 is TGTGCCAGCAGTTACATTGTGCAGGGCTCGGCAGATACGCAGTATTTT.

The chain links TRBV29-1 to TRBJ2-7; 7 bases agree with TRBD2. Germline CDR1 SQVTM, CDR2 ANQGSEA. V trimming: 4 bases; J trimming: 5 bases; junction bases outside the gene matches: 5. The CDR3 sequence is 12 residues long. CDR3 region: CSVAGGSHEQYF. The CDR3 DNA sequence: TGCAGCGTTGCGGGAGGATCCCACGAGCAGTACTTC.

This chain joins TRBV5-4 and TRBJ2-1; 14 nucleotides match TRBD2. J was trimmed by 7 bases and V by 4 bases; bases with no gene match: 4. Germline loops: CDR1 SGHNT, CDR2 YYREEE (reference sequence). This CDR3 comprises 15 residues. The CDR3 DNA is TGTGCCAGCAGCGAGGGGACTAGCGGGAGAAATGAGCAGTTCTTC. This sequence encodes CASSEGTSGRNEQFF.

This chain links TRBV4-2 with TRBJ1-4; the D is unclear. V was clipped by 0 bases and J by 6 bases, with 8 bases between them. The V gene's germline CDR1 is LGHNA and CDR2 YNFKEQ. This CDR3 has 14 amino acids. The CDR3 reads CASSQEGLYEKLFF. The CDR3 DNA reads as TGTGCCAGCAGCCAAGAGGGCTTGTATGAAAAACTGTTTTTT.

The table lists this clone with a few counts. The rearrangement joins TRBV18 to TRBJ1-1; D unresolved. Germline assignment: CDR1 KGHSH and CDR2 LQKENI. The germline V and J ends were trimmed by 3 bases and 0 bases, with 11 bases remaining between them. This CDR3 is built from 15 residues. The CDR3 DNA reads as TGTGCCAGCTCACCCCTAGGACCCATGAACACTGAAGCTTTCTTT. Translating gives CASSPLGPMNTEAFF.